This record looks at one T cell receptor (beta chain) sequence and its context. This same CDR3 is encoded by further DNA sequences in the sample. All of the donors resided in Nashville, Tennessee, and each was a Caucasian adult. These data belong to a study of shared clonotypes between healthy human individuals. This CDR3 spans 15 amino acids. Germline CDR1 is SEHNR and CDR2 is FQNEAQ (reference sequence). The V end lost 1 base, the J end lost 2 bases, and 10 bases lay between the germline ends. Once extracted for a subset, genomic DNA was divided evenly among several immunoSEQ plates. This table comes from immunoSEQ multiplex PCR, and its TCRdb copy is limited to in-frame clones, with some not included. The sample lists 550,000 to 700,000 clones; around 78% were seen once.

This sequence joins TRBV7-9 and TRBJ2-3; D uncertain. Specimen: memory CD4+ T cells sorted from blood. Subset here: CD45RA-negative fraction. The TCR sequence derives from a woman aged 25 to 45 in good health. The CDR3 is CASSLGQRYTDTQYF. The CDR3 coding sequence is TGTGCCAGCAGCTTAGGGCAGCGATACACAGATACGCAGTATTTT.